This TCR beta chain was captured by sequencing in a study of T-cell reconstitution after alpha-beta-depleted transplantation in children. With regard to this clonotype: Given a much more abundant clone one base away, this may be a read error.

During its preparation, the TCRbeta library received unique molecular identifiers. TCRdb reanalysed the PCR reads using MiXCR and keeps one entry per CDR3 protein. This sample carries approximately 490,000 distinct CDR3 sequences, roughly a tenth of them seen once, and the ten largest clones take roughly 2.1%. The V gene's germline CDR1 is ENHRY and CDR2 SYGVKD. CDR3 length: 12 amino acids. The sequencing used PBMCs, collected before TCRalphabeta/CD19-depleted stem cell transplant. The chain carries TRBV10-3 and TRBJ2-7; no reliable D call. The clonotype comes from a child aged 2-15 years with inherited bone marrow failure, due to receive a stem cell transplant. CDR3 nucleotides: TGTGCCATCACCGATGGCAACTACGACCAGTACTTC. This translates into CAITDGNYDQYF.